These 27 T cell receptor beta chains were all obtained from the same sample, sequenced in a study of blood T cell repertoires in COVID-19. This table comes from immunoSEQ multiplex PCR, and its TCRdb copy is limited to in-frame clones, with some not included. In the table there are over 85,000 clones, just over 75% of which are singletons. The material sequenced was peripheral blood. Receptors originate from a woman older than 75 with acute or convalescent COVID-19.

The chain has TRBV12-3 or TRBV12-4 and TRBJ2-1; 7 bases are a match to TRBD1. V gave up 6 bases and J gave up 5 bases; unmatched junction bases: 4. The CDR3 covers 13 residues. CDR3 sequence (DNA): TGTGCCAGCAGGCCCCAGGGGGACAATGAGCAGTTCTTC. Protein sequence: CASRPQGDNEQFF.

DNA for the CDR3: TGTGCCAGCAGCTTCGGGACACATAATTCACCCCTCCACTTT. Translation gives CASSFGTHNSPLHF. The V gene is TRBV7-3, the J gene TRBJ1-6, with a possible D match to TRBD1 (6 bases). CDR1 and CDR2 (germline): SGHTA, FQGTGA. This CDR3 is built from 14 residues. V was clipped by 3 bases and J by 5 bases, with 8 bases between them.

The chain uses TRBV18 and TRBJ2-5; 9 bases map to TRBD2. Germline CDR1 and CDR2: KGHSH and LQKENI. CDR3 length equals 15 residues. J gave up 5 bases and V 2 bases, and 6 bases lay outside the gene matches. The CDR3 reads CASSPGSSGGETQYF. In nucleotides, the CDR3 is TGTGCCAGCTCACCAGGATCCAGCGGGGGGGAGACCCAGTACTTC.

The chain has TRBV11-2 and TRBJ2-7, with 10 nucleotides matching TRBD1. In germline, CDR1 is SGHAT, CDR2 FQNNGV. The J segment lost 2 bases and the V segment lost 9 bases, leaving 1 base of the junction unmatched. The CDR3 is 12 residues long. DNA of the CDR3: TGTGCCAGTGGACAGGGGGCCTACGAGCAGTACTTC. Its translation is CASGQGAYEQYF.

V gene TRBV21-1 combines with J gene TRBJ2-7; the DNA was not used to check the table's D call, TRBD1. TRBV21-1 is classified as a pseudogene. The CDR3 spans 16 residues. The CDR3 loop reads CASSRSGQINAYEQYF. Written as DNA, the CDR3 is TGTGCCAGCAGCAGATCGGGACAGATTAACGCTTACGAGCAGTACTTC.

CDR3 sequence (DNA): TGTGCCAGCAGCCAAGGATCAGGGGGCCCATACGAGCAGTACTTC. As protein: CASSQGSGGPYEQYF. The chain links TRBV3-1 (or the pseudogene TRBV3-2) to TRBJ2-7; 8 positions match TRBD1. The junction had 6 bases not matched to a gene; V was cut back by 1 base and J by 4 bases. CDR3 size: 15 residues. Germline V gene lookup returns CDR1 LGHDT and CDR2 YNNKEL (reference sequence).

This chain links TRBV6-4 with TRBJ1-2; 7 nucleotides agree with TRBD1. This CDR3 comprises 14 residues. Germline lookup yields CDR1 MRHNA and CDR2 SNTAGT. The ends lost 2 bases at V and 5 bases at J; junction bases unmatched: 5. CDR3 DNA sequence: TGTGCCAGCAGTGACGAGGACAGGAGATATGGCTACACCTTC. This encodes CASSDEDRRYGYTF.

The V gene is TRBV5-5, the J gene TRBJ2-2; 9 bases agree with TRBD1. The CDR3 covers 15 residues. After removal of 4 bases from V and 7 bases from J, the junction contained 8 bases not matched to a gene. CDR1 SGHKS and CDR2 YYEKEE come from the germline V gene (reference sequence). CDR3 in DNA: TGTGCCAGCAGCGCCAGGACAGGGGAGGACGGGGAGCTGTTTTTT. Protein product: CASSARTGEDGELFF.

The chain employs TRBV30 and TRBJ1-1; D remains unclear. Germline V gene sequence: CDR1 GTSNPN, CDR2 SVGIG (reference sequence). Trimming stripped 0 bases from V and 6 bases from J, with 5 bases between. The CDR3 covers 11 residues. The CDR3: CAWSVLSEAFF. The CDR3 DNA is TGTGCCTGGAGTGTACTATCTGAAGCTTTCTTT.

The CDR3 loop is CASSVGLAKETQYF. The DNA for the CDR3 is TGTGCCAGCAGCGTGGGACTAGCGAAGGAGACCCAGTACTTC. The rearrangement joins TRBV9 to TRBJ2-5, with 10 bases lining up with TRBD2. The length of the CDR3 is 14 residues. V was pared by 2 bases and J by 5 bases, with 3 bases of the junction left unmatched. From germline, CDR1 is SGDLS and CDR2 YYNGEE. Complete variable domain (other parts from reference TRBV9 and TRBJ2-5): DSGVTQTPKHLITATGQRVTLRCSPRSGDLSVYWYQQSLDQGLQFLIQYYNGEERAKGNILERFSAQQFPDLHSELNLSSLELGDSALYFCASSVGLAKETQYFGPGTRLLVL.

Only a few counts were recorded for this clone. V usage is TRBV2 and J usage is TRBJ2-7; D remains unclear. Looked up from germline, CDR1 is SNHLY and CDR2 is FYNNEI. The CDR3 is made up of 14 amino acids. Trimming took off 4 bases at V and 5 bases at J, with 15 bases between the two ends. CDR3 sequence: CASSASAPRDEQYF. CDR3 DNA sequence: TGTGCCAGCAGTGCCAGCGCTCCTCGGGACGAGCAGTACTTC.

This chain connects TRBV4-2 to TRBJ1-1; 10 bases fit TRBD1. V lost 2 bases, J lost 3 bases, and 9 bases stayed unmatched. The CDR3 contains 17 residues. Germline loops: CDR1 LGHNA, CDR2 YNFKEQ. The CDR3 sequence: CASSQIWDRGRDTEAFF. The DNA of the CDR3 is TGTGCCAGCAGCCAAATCTGGGACAGGGGCCGGGACACTGAAGCTTTCTTT.

This clone appeared a few times. V and J are TRBV10-1 and TRBJ2-7; D is unclear. The germline gives CDR1 WNHNN, CDR2 SYGVQD (reference sequence). Deletions cut 2 bases from V and 4 bases from J, with 9 bases between. This CDR3 contains 13 residues. CDR3 DNA sequence: TGCGCCAGCAGTGAGGCCGGTGCGTACGAGCAGTACTTC. Encoded protein: CASSEAGAYEQYF.

J is TRBJ2-3 and V is TRBV29-1; D unclear. The CDR3 runs 11 residues. Germline CDR1 SQVTM, CDR2 ANQGSEA. Trimming took off 7 bases at V and 0 bases at J, with 5 bases between the two ends. This chain's CDR3 is CSDTSTDTQYF. The CDR3 DNA reads TGCAGCGATACTAGCACAGATACGCAGTATTTT.

The chain has TRBV6-6 and TRBJ1-5; D unclear. This CDR3 has 13 residues. The germline gives CDR1 MNHNY, CDR2 SVGAGI (reference sequence). Trimming cost V 7 bases and J 5 bases, with 12 bases left between them. The CDR3 region has the DNA TGTGCCAGCACCCCAGGCACATATCAGCCCCAGCATTTT. Translating it yields CASTPGTYQPQHF.

The CDR3 DNA sequence: TGTGCCAGCAGCGCACTAGCGGGGGACTCCTACGAGCAGTACTTC. Its translation: CASSALAGDSYEQYF. This rearrangement joins TRBV7-3 to TRBJ2-7; 11 nucleotides match TRBD2. Germline loops: CDR1 SGHTA, CDR2 FQGTGA. The CDR3 contains 15 residues. V trimming: 5 bases; J trimming: 0 bases; junction bases outside the gene matches: 3.

The CDR3 DNA follows: TGTGCCTGGAGGGTAGGGGGCCTCTATGGCTACACCTTC. Its translation: CAWRVGGLYGYTF. The V gene is TRBV30, the J gene TRBJ1-2; TRBD1 agrees at 7 bases. V lost 3 bases and J lost 4; bases outside the gene matches: 5. Germline CDR1 is GTSNPN and CDR2 is SVGIG (reference sequence). This CDR3 has 13 amino acids.

The chain recombines TRBV28 with TRBJ1-6, with TRBD1 as a possible D gene (6 bases). V was cut by 2 bases and J by 9 bases, with 14 bases left in between. The CDR3 covers 15 residues. Germline values: CDR1 MDHEN, CDR2 SYDVKM. CDR3 bases: TGTGCCAGCAGTTTAAAACAGGGCCCGTTTTCACCCCTCCACTTT. Amino acid sequence: CASSLKQGPFSPLHF. Supplemented by reference TRBV28 and TRBJ1-6, the full variable domain reads DVKVTQSSRYLVKRTGEKVFLECVQDMDHENMFWYRQDPGLGLRLIYFSYDVKMKEKGDIPEGYSVSREKKERFSLILESASTNQTSMYLCASSLKQGPFSPLHFGNGTRLTVT.

The rearrangement uses TRBV12-5 and TRBJ2-2, with D possibly being TRBD1 (5 bases). Germline-derived CDR1 and CDR2 are LGHNT and FRNRAP. There are 14 residues in the CDR3. V was clipped by 6 bases and J by 5 bases, with 13 bases between them. The CDR3 DNA reads TGTGCTAGTGGCGCCGACAGCTGGACCGGGGAGCTGTTTTTT. Residues: CASGADSWTGELFF. Full variable domain (missing parts from reference TRBV12-5 and TRBJ2-2): DARVTQTPRHKVTEMGQEVTMRCQPILGHNTVFWYRQTMMQGLELLAYFRNRAPLDDSGMPKDRFSAEMPDATLATLKIQPSEPRDSAVYFCASGADSWTGELFFGEGSRLTVL.

This chain links TRBV3-1 (or the pseudogene TRBV3-2) with TRBJ2-7, with D tentatively TRBD1 (5 bases). Trimming left V 1 base short and J 6 bases short, with 10 bases between. The CDR3 has 13 residues. The V gene's germline CDR1 is LGHDT and CDR2 YNNKEL (reference sequence). As DNA, the CDR3 is TGTGCCAGCAGCCAAGCCCAGGGCCCCGAGCAGTACTTC. Translating it yields CASSQAQGPEQYF.

CDR3 sequence (DNA): TGCAGTGCTAGTCCCAGGGCCAACTATGGCTACACCTTC. Protein sequence: CSASPRANYGYTF. The chain uses TRBV20-1 and TRBJ1-2; D perhaps matches TRBD1 (5 bases). V was cut by 3 bases and J by 2 bases, with 10 bases left in between. Germline lookup yields CDR1 DFQATT and CDR2 SNEGSKA (reference sequence). CDR3 length: 13 amino acids.

This clone was detected many times. Additional DNA sequences in this sample encode the identical CDR3. V is TRBV7-9 and J is TRBJ1-3; 10 bases align to TRBD1. Germline lookup yields CDR1 SEHNR and CDR2 FQNEAQ (reference sequence). V lost 5 bases and J lost 4; bases outside the gene matches: 5. CDR3 length: 15 residues. The DNA for the CDR3 is TGTGCCAGCAGCCGACAGGGGGCGGCAGGAAACACCATATATTTT. Its protein is CASSRQGAAGNTIYF.

The chain carries TRBV5-1 and TRBJ1-3; D gene uncertain. In germline, CDR1 is SGHRS, CDR2 YFSETQ. The CDR3 consists of 16 residues. The V end lost 3 bases, the J end lost 4 bases, and 17 bases lay between the germline ends. For the CDR3, the DNA is TGCGCCAGCAGCTCCACCCCGGCCGGGAACGGAAACACCATATATTTT. As protein: CASSSTPAGNGNTIYF.

The gene calls are TRBV30 and TRBJ1-6; D gene ambiguous. Germline V gene data show CDR1 as GTSNPN and CDR2 as SVGIG (reference sequence). The CDR3 contains 14 residues. Trimming shortened V by 1 base and J by 7 bases, and 11 bases separated the two germline ends. The CDR3 loop is CAWSAGRENSPLHF. DNA of the CDR3: TGTGCCTGGAGTGCGGGGAGGGAGAATTCACCCCTCCACTTT.

V is TRBV7-3 and J is TRBJ2-7; weak D call: TRBD1 (5 bases). Trimming cost V 4 bases and J 0 bases, with 16 bases left between them. The CDR3 spans 16 residues. Germline assignment: CDR1 SGHTA and CDR2 FQGTGA. Written as DNA, the CDR3 is TGTGCCAGCAGCTCAGGGTCTTGGGTTCCCTCCTACGAGCAGTACTTC. This sequence encodes CASSSGSWVPSYEQYF.

This sequence joins TRBV6-6 and TRBJ2-7, with D possibly TRBD1 on 5 matching bases. The CDR3 sequence is 14 residues long. V lost 7 bases to trimming and J lost 2 bases, with 15 bases between them. In germline, CDR1 is MNHNY, CDR2 SVGAGI (reference sequence). The CDR3 region has the DNA TGTGCCAGCACCAAGGGGCAGATACCCTACGAGCAGTACTTC. This encodes CASTKGQIPYEQYF.

The chain couples TRBV18 to TRBJ1-1; TRBD1 aligns across 9 bases. This CDR3 region has 13 residues. Trimming removed 2 bases from V and 8 bases from J; junction bases left unmatched: 3. CDR1 and CDR2 from the germline V gene are KGHSH and LQKENI. The CDR3 reads CASSPGDRVEAFF. For the CDR3, the DNA is TGTGCCAGCTCACCAGGGGACAGGGTCGAAGCTTTCTTT.